Here is one T cell receptor (beta chain) with its context. Its antigen remains unknown. The sample originates from a study of T-cell reconstitution after alpha-beta-depleted transplantation in children. The study's findings and limits: Among T cells one year after transplant, newly produced cells accounted for most counts and diversity. Surviving recipient T cells and thymic progenitors produced the high day-60 TCRbeta diversity seen in some patients. Reported findings indicate that, about two months after transplant, alpha-beta T cells came from several hundred expanded clones, which were derived from non-depleted graft cells.

The V end lost 4 bases, the J end lost 4 bases, and 10 bases lay between the germline ends. The CDR3 spans 13 residues. Looked up from germline, CDR1 is SNHLY and CDR2 is FYNNEI. Library preparation (for TCRbeta) was performed with unique molecular identifiers. Via MiXCR, TCRdb re-called the PCR reads, giving one row per CDR3 protein. The sample holds about 250,000 distinct CDR3 sequences, 20% to 30% seen once. This clonotype was sampled from a female patient aged 2 to 10 who had a stem cell transplant for congenital amegakaryocytic thrombocytopenia, so the T cells may come from the graft donor. The chain recombines TRBV2 with TRBJ1-2, with a possible D match to TRBD1 (5 bases). The sample in question was PBMCs, mostly from graft donor cells, obtained 360 days after TCRalphabeta/CD19-depleted stem cell transplant. The CDR3 reads CASSVAGTYGYTF. The CDR3 DNA follows: TGTGCCAGCAGTGTAGCAGGGACCTATGGCTACACCTTC.